The TCR beta chain under discussion was sequenced for a study of blood T cells in healthy people across ages. Whole-study findings and limits: As age increased, TCR beta diversity per million T cells fell in a roughly linear fashion.

The CDR3 spans 13 residues. V dropped 9 bases and J dropped 0 bases, with 11 bases sitting between them. Per germline, CDR1 KGHSH and CDR2 LQKENI. Combining a sample-barcoded 5' primer with a J-beta primer mix, a second PCR ran for roughly 7 to 11 cycles. Per sample, CDR3-containing paired-end reads numbered at least 2.5 million. TCRdb redid the calling of the 5' RACE reads with MiXCR, one entry per CDR3 protein. The data contain some 1.6 million distinct CDR3 sequences, almost 35% of them singletons. With regard to this clonotype: The antigen is not known.

Sequenced sample: blood. This sequence joins TRBV18 and TRBJ1-1; D ambiguous. The receptor's source is a woman aged 25 to 45 in good health. The CDR3 DNA reads TGTGCCAGTACAGACGGCTTGAACACTGAAGCTTTCTTT. This translates into CASTDGLNTEAFF.